These T cell receptor beta chains were read from a single sample in a study of yellow fever vaccine responses in identical twins. TCRdb independently ran MiXCR on the RT-PCR reads; one entry per CDR3 protein. The sample carries about 19,000 distinct CDR3 sequences, roughly 70% recorded once. This specimen was T cells from blood (PBMCs), unsorted or a sorted subset (not recorded which), taken before or after yellow fever vaccination (not recorded which). Source of these receptors: a woman between 18 and 29 years old who received the yellow fever vaccine. CDR3s include the opening cysteine and the closing phenylalanine or tryptophan. The order of the fields is clone size, J gene, D gene, V gene, CDR3 protein. The D gene is left open where the match is weak. Size values are once, few and many counts, or a class for expanded clones, and some rows have none.

clone size: -
J gene: TRBJ1-2
D gene: -
V gene: TRBV21-1
CDR3 protein: CASNKRTGALRVYGYTF

clone size: -
J gene: TRBJ1-2
D gene: TRBD1
V gene: TRBV19
CDR3 protein: CAVGDRDAYGYTF

clone size: -
J gene: TRBJ2-3
D gene: TRBD2
V gene: TRBV11-2
CDR3 protein: CASSSLSGSADTQYF

clone size: -
J gene: TRBJ1-1
D gene: -
V gene: TRBV12-3/TRBV12-4
CDR3 protein: CASSLGRWDTEAFF

clone size: -
J gene: TRBJ2-4
D gene: -
V gene: TRBV4-3
CDR3 protein: CASSQDSFVSAKNIQYF

clone size: few
J gene: TRBJ2-1
D gene: TRBD2
V gene: TRBV6-4
CDR3 protein: CASSERGGSYNEQFF

clone size: -
J gene: TRBJ1-1
D gene: -
V gene: TRBV20-1
CDR3 protein: CSAHDGGGLNTEAFF

clone size: -
J gene: TRBJ2-7
D gene: -
V gene: TRBV7-3
CDR3 protein: CASSLDGRSSYEQYF

clone size: -
J gene: TRBJ2-1
D gene: TRBD1
V gene: TRBV19
CDR3 protein: CASGQALSYNEQFF

clone size: few
J gene: TRBJ1-1
D gene: -
V gene: TRBV10-3
CDR3 protein: CGSGNYTEAFF

clone size: -
J gene: TRBJ1-6
D gene: TRBD1
V gene: TRBV2
CDR3 protein: CASEGPGGAPLHF

clone size: -
J gene: TRBJ1-1
D gene: -
V gene: TRBV6-5
CDR3 protein: CASSYRALGTEAFF

clone size: -
J gene: TRBJ2-3
D gene: TRBD2
V gene: TRBV11-3
CDR3 protein: CASSLDRALAGGSDTQYF

clone size: -
J gene: TRBJ2-1
D gene: -
V gene: TRBV7-2
CDR3 protein: CASSLATGNEQFF

clone size: -
J gene: TRBJ1-2
D gene: -
V gene: TRBV3-1
CDR3 protein: CASSQTTGRSYTF

clone size: few
J gene: TRBJ1-1
D gene: TRBD1
V gene: TRBV6-1
CDR3 protein: CASSRATGTNTEAFF

clone size: -
J gene: TRBJ2-5
D gene: -
V gene: TRBV13
CDR3 protein: CASRGPGGETQYF

clone size: -
J gene: TRBJ2-1
D gene: -
V gene: TRBV21-1
CDR3 protein: CASSKGLAGPTEQFF

clone size: once
J gene: TRBJ2-3
D gene: -
V gene: TRBV29-1
CDR3 protein: CSVGDPSTDTQYF

clone size: -
J gene: TRBJ1-4
D gene: -
V gene: TRBV15
CDR3 protein: CATSRVLDSHTNEKLFF

clone size: -
J gene: TRBJ2-1
D gene: TRBD1
V gene: TRBV11-1
CDR3 protein: CASSTWDRASYNEQFF

clone size: -
J gene: TRBJ2-3
D gene: -
V gene: TRBV2
CDR3 protein: CASSELDTQYF

clone size: -
J gene: TRBJ2-7
D gene: -
V gene: TRBV28
CDR3 protein: CASSLPGGEQYF

clone size: once
J gene: TRBJ2-3
D gene: -
V gene: TRBV5-2
CDR3 protein: CASTPGTGKGTDTQYF

clone size: -
J gene: TRBJ2-3
D gene: -
V gene: TRBV29-1
CDR3 protein: CSGNRVSTDTQYF

clone size: -
J gene: TRBJ1-6
D gene: -
V gene: TRBV5-4
CDR3 protein: CASSYGQNWNSPLHF

clone size: -
J gene: TRBJ1-5
D gene: -
V gene: TRBV20-1
CDR3 protein: CSANAGVYQPQHF

clone size: -
J gene: TRBJ2-7
D gene: -
V gene: TRBV11-1
CDR3 protein: CASSPDHSYEQYF

clone size: few
J gene: TRBJ2-1
D gene: TRBD2
V gene: TRBV3-1
CDR3 protein: CASSHPWTSGRNEQFF

clone size: once
J gene: TRBJ1-3
D gene: -
V gene: TRBV18
CDR3 protein: CASSPSSGSGNTIYF

clone size: few
J gene: TRBJ2-5
D gene: TRBD2
V gene: TRBV13
CDR3 protein: CASRLAGVIQETQYF

clone size: -
J gene: TRBJ1-1
D gene: -
V gene: TRBV19
CDR3 protein: CASSTPGGQTEAFF

clone size: -
J gene: TRBJ2-1
D gene: TRBD1
V gene: TRBV12-3/TRBV12-4
CDR3 protein: CASIRQGVEQFF

clone size: -
J gene: TRBJ1-2
D gene: TRBD1
V gene: TRBV25-1
CDR3 protein: CASTRGLGSGYTF